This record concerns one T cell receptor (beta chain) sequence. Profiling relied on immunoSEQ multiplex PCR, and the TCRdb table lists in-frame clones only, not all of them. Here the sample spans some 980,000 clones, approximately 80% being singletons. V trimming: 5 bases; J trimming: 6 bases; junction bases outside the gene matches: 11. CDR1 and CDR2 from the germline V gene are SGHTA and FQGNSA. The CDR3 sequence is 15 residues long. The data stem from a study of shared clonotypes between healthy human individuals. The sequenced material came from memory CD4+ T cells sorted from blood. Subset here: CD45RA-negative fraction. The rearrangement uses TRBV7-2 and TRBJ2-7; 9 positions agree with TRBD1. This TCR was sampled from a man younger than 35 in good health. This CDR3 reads CASSPGRTGVAEQYF. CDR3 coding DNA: TGTGCCAGCAGCCCTGGCAGGACAGGGGTGGCCGAGCAGTACTTC.